These T cell receptor beta chains were read from a single sample in a study of blood T cell repertoires in COVID-19. Assay used: immunoSEQ multiplex PCR; TCRdb lists only in-frame clones, some missing. In the table there are around 220,000 clones, around four fifths of which are singletons. Sequencing input: peripheral blood. All receptors derive from a man aged 30 to 45 with active or convalescent COVID-19. The CDR3 runs from the conserved cysteine through the conserved F or W. The D gene is left open where the match is weak. Rows give clone size only sometimes, using once, few, many, or a class for an expanded clone.

>TRBV7-2|NA|TRBJ2-5|NA
CASIHGVSGTQETQYF
TGTGCCAGCATCCATGGAGTGAGCGGGACACAAGAGACCCAGTACTTC
>TRBV5-5|NA|TRBJ1-1|NA
CASSLWGGGTEAFF
TGTGCCAGCAGCTTGTGGGGAGGAGGCACTGAAGCTTTCTTT
>TRBV6-6|NA|TRBJ1-4|NA
CASRRISVNNEKLFF
TGTGCCAGCAGGCGGATTTCCGTTAATAATGAAAAACTGTTTTTT
>TRBV6-5|NA|TRBJ1-5|TRBD1
CASTRDRNQPQHF
TGTGCCAGCACCCGGGACAGGAATCAGCCCCAGCATTTT
>TRBV7-9|NA|TRBJ1-3|NA
CASSSVTPGLNTIYF
TGTGCCAGCAGCTCCGTCACCCCAGGGCTGAACACCATATATTTT
>TRBV6-5|NA|TRBJ1-2|TRBD1
CASSYSGQGGTYGYTF
TGTGCCAGCAGTTACTCGGGACAGGGTGGGACCTATGGCTACACCTTC
>TRBV7-2|once|TRBJ1-2|NA
CASSLSGRAAVGYTF
TGTGCCAGCAGCTTATCGGGCAGGGCTGCTGTTGGCTACACCTTC
>TRBV28|NA|TRBJ1-2|NA
CASSHREVDGYTF
TGTGCCAGCAGTCACAGGGAAGTCGATGGCTACACCTTC
>TRBV5-1|NA|TRBJ1-1|TRBD1
CASSLGYTGGRGTEAFF
TGCGCCAGCAGCTTGGGATATACAGGGGGTCGGGGCACTGAAGCTTTCTTT
>TRBV28|NA|TRBJ1-5|NA
CASSLVLYSHQPQHF
TGTGCCAGCAGTTTAGTCCTGTACAGCCATCAGCCCCAGCATTTT
>TRBV7-9|NA|TRBJ2-5|NA
CASSSDRWYQETQYF
TGTGCCAGCAGCTCAGACAGGTGGTACCAAGAGACCCAGTACTTC
>TRBV4-3|NA|TRBJ2-3|TRBD2
CASSPGLAGGLQADTQYF
TGCGCCAGCAGCCCGGGACTAGCGGGGGGACTACAGGCAGATACGCAGTATTTT
>TRBV4-3|once|TRBJ1-3|NA
CASSTTRGSDGNTIYF
TGCGCCAGCAGCACGACCAGGGGATCTGATGGAAACACCATATATTTT
>TRBV19|NA|TRBJ2-3|NA
CASGPDTDTQYF
TGTGCCAGTGGCCCCGACACAGATACGCAGTATTTT
>TRBV18|NA|TRBJ2-2|NA
CASSLYSITGELFF
TGTGCCAGCTCACTCTACAGTATCACCGGGGAGCTGTTTTTT
>TRBV3-1/TRBV3-2|once|TRBJ1-5|NA
CASSQGQIQPQHF
TGTGCCAGCAGCCAAGGGCAGATACAGCCCCAGCATTTT
>TRBV5-5|NA|TRBJ1-4|TRBD1
CASSRIPGTGSEKLFF
TGTGCCAGCAGCCGCATTCCCGGGACAGGGAGTGAAAAACTGTTTTTT
>TRBV6-5|NA|TRBJ2-3|NA
CASKKQGTDTQYF
TGTGCCAGCAAAAAACAGGGCACAGATACGCAGTATTTT
>TRBV19|NA|TRBJ2-4|NA
CATRKSGAKNIQYF
TGTGCCACCCGAAAGTCGGGGGCCAAAAACATTCAGTACTTC
>TRBV14|NA|TRBJ2-5|NA
CASSQRWPGVQETQYF
TGTGCCAGCAGCCAGAGGTGGCCCGGGGTCCAAGAGACCCAGTACTTC
>TRBV6-5|few|TRBJ1-6|TRBD1
CASYTRTGRSPLHF
TGTGCCAGCTATACCCGGACAGGGAGGTCACCCCTCCACTTT
>TRBV27|NA|TRBJ1-3|NA
CASSARGAGNTIYF
TGTGCCAGCAGTGCCCGGGGGGCTGGAAACACCATATATTTT